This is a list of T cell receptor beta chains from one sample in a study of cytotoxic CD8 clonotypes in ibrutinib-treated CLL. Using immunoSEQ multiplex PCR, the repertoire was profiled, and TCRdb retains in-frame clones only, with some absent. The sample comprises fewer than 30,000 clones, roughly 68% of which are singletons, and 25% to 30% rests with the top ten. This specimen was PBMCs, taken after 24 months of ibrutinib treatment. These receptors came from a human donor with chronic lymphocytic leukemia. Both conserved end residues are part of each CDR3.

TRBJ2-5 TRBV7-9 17 CASSLGSGGWGQETQYF
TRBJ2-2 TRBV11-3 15 CASSPDRGGTGELFF
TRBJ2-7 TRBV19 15 CASSKTRAGLYEQYF
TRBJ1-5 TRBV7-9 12 CASSLDAQPQHF
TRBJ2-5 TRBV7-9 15 CASSWTSGPLETQYF
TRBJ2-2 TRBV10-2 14 CASGRGTNTGELFF
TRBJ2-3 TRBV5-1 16 CASSSGQGFGTDTQYF
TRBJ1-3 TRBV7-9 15 CASSLAGANGNTIYF
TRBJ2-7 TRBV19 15 CASSMGTGYGYEQYF
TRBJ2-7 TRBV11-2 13 CASSSGLAYEQYF
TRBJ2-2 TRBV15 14 CATSRDLNTGELFF
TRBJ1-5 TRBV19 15 CASSMGQGGNQPQHF
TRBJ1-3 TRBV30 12 CAWSSQGNTIYF
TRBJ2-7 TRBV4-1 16 CASSQEGGGFSYEQYF
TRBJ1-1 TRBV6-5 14 CASRGRQGVGEAFF
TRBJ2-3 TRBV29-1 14 CSVVPFVSTDTQYF
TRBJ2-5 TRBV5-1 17 CASSPTGTSGGAQTQYF
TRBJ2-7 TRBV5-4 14 CASSLDQGSYEQYF
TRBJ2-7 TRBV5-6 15 CASSLLGNERYEQYF
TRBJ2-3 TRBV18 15 CASSPTSGSPDTQYF
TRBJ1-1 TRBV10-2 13 CASRAGLYTEAFF
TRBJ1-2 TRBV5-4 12 CASSLSAVSGTF
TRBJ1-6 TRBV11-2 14 CASTLTGRYSPLHF
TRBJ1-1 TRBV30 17 CAWNRTGGQKENTEAFF
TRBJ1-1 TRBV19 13 CASRLAANTEAFF
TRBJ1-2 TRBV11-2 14 CASSLVLSASGYTF
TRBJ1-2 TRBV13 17 CASSFALGTPAVNGYTF
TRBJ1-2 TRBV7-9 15 CASSSRIDTNYGYTF
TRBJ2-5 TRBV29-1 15 CSGTTGLGLGETQYF
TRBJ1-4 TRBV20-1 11 CSAYDREKLFF
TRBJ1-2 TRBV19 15 CASSFSDNINYGYTF
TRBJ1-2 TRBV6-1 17 CASSEARGGQGTEGYTF
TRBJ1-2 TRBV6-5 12 CASRQVVGGYTF
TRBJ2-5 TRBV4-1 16 CASSQAPRLSQETQYF
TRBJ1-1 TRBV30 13 CAWRDRGNTEAFF
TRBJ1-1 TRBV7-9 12 CASSLADTKAFF
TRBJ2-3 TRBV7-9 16 CASSYLGRGGSDTQYF
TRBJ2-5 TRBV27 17 CASSYSGGALVGETQYF
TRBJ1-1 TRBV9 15 CASSVGHRWNTEAFF
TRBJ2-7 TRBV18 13 CASSPPSSYEQYF
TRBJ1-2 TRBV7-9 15 CASSLMGQQGRGYTF
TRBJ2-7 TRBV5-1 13 CASSLSPGREQYF
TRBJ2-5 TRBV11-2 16 CASSLSGGAGQETQYF
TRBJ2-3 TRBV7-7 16 CASKVTLARTQDTQYF
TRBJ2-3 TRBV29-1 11 CSVGGADTQYF
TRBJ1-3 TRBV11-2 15 CASSLGRGNGNTIYF
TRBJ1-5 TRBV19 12 CASKDSNQPQHF
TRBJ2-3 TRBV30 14 CAWSRQGAADTQYF
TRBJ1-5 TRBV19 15 CASSMDRGGNQPQHF
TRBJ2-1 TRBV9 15 CASSGRGDSYNEQFF
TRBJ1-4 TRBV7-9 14 CASSPRGTNEKLFF
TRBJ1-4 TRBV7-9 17 CASELGTGSGPSEKLFF
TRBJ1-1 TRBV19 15 CASSTAGALNTEAFF
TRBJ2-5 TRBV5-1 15 CASSLDRGLQETQYF